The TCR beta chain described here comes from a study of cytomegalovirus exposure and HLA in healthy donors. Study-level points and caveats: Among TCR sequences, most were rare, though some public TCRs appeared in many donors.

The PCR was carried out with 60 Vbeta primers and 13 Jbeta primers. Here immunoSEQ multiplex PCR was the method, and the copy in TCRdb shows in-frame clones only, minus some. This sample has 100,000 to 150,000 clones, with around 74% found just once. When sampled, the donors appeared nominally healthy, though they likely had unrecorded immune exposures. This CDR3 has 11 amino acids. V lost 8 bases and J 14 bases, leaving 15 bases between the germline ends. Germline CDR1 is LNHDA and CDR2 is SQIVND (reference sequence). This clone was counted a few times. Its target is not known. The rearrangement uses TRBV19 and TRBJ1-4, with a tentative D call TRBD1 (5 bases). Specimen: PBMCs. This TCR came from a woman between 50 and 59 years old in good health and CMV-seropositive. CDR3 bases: TGTGCCAGTCGGAGAAGGGGTAGGCTGTTTTTT. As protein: CASRRRGRLFF.